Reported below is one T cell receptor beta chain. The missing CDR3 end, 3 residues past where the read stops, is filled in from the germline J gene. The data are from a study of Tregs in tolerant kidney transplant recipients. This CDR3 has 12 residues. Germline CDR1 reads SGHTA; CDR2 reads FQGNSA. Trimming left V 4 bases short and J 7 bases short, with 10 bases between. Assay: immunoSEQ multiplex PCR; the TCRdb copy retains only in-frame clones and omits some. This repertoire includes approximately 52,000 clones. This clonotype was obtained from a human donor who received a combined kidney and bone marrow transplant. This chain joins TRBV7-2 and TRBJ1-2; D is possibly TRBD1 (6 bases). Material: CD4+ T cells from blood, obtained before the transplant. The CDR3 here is CASSSFRGGYTF. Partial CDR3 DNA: TGTGCCAGCAGCTCATTCAGGGGTGGC.